Presented here are 17 T cell receptor beta chains from one specimen sequenced in a study of cytomegalovirus exposure and HLA in healthy donors. The primer mix had 60 Vbeta and 13 Jbeta primers. Some clones are missing from TCRdb's copy, which holds only in-frame ones; the method was immunoSEQ multiplex PCR. The data show about 190,000 clones, about four fifths seen once. Material: PBMCs. These receptors all come from a man aged 25-45 years in good health and CMV-seropositive.

The chain is built from TRBV5-6 and TRBJ2-7, with D possibly matching TRBD2 (5 bases). V shed 7 bases and J shed 0 bases, with 11 bases lying between them. The CDR3 consists of 13 residues. Germline V gene sequence: CDR1 SGHDT, CDR2 YYEEEE. The CDR3 loop reads CASATGSSYEQYF. Here the CDR3 DNA reads TGTGCCAGCGCTACTGGGAGCTCCTACGAGCAGTACTTC.

This chain joins TRBV5-1 and TRBJ2-7, with 14 bases matching TRBD2. Germline CDR1 is SGHRS and CDR2 is YFSETQ. This CDR3 comprises 17 residues. The ends lost 4 bases at V and 0 bases at J; junction bases unmatched: 6. In DNA form, the CDR3 reads TGCGCCAGCAGCCTCGGGACTAGCGGGAGTTTCTCCTACGAGCAGTACTTC. The encoded protein is CASSLGTSGSFSYEQYF.

The chain combines TRBV5-1 with TRBJ1-4; D gene ambiguous. The V and J ends lost 0 bases and 3 bases respectively, with 15 bases between them. The CDR3 spans 17 residues. Germline loops: CDR1 SGHRS, CDR2 YFSETQ. The CDR3 DNA reads TGCGCCAGCAGCTTGGAGATGAACGTCCGAGCTAATGAAAAACTGTTTTTT. Amino acids: CASSLEMNVRANEKLFF.

The chain carries TRBV5-4 and TRBJ2-3; a possible D gene is TRBD1 (7 bases). Germline assignment: CDR1 SGHNT and CDR2 YYREEE (reference sequence). The CDR3 length is 15 residues. V dropped 5 bases and J dropped 3 bases, with 16 bases sitting between them. CDR3 nucleotides: TGTGCCAGCAGGCCGGCAGGGGGGCGGACAGATACGCAGTATTTT. Amino acid sequence: CASRPAGGRTDTQYF.

The chain uses TRBV4-1 and TRBJ2-7, with 12 nucleotides matching TRBD2. The V gene's germline CDR1 is MGHRA and CDR2 YSYEKL. The V segment lost 4 bases and the J segment 0 bases; nucleotides outside the gene matches: 10. The CDR3 runs 18 residues. CDR3 coding DNA: TGCGCCAGCAGCCTGACCACGGGGACTAGCGGGCACTCCTACGAGCAGTACTTC. Encoded protein: CASSLTTGTSGHSYEQYF.

The gene calls are TRBV4-2 and TRBJ2-1; possibly TRBD2 for D (5 bases). In germline, CDR1 is LGHNA, CDR2 YNFKEQ. This CDR3 has 13 residues. Between the trimmed V and J ends, which lost 2 bases and 8 bases, there was a span of 10 bases. The CDR3 reads CASSQPTRYEQFF. In DNA form, the CDR3 reads TGTGCCAGCAGCCAACCTACTAGATATGAGCAGTTCTTC.

This sequence joins TRBV5-1 and TRBJ2-7, with 14 bases aligning to TRBD2. V shed 5 bases and J 5 bases; nucleotides not matched to a gene: 9. The length of the CDR3 is 16 residues. Germline-derived CDR1 and CDR2 are SGHRS and YFSETQ. The CDR3 DNA reads as TGCGCCAGCAGAACTTTGGGACTAGCGGGGGTCGACGAGCAGTACTTC. This encodes CASRTLGLAGVDEQYF.

J is TRBJ2-4 and V is TRBV2; no definite D call. This CDR3 is 12 amino acids long. Germline V lookup: CDR1 SNHLY, CDR2 FYNNEI. With 5 bases removed from V and 0 bases from J, the gap between germline ends came to 2 bases. CDR3 amino acids: CASSLAKNIQYF. As DNA, the CDR3 is TGTGCCAGCAGTCTAGCCAAAAACATTCAGTACTTC.

This clone appeared a few times. The chain recombines TRBV30 with TRBJ1-2, with no clear D. Per the germline V gene, CDR1 is GTSNPN and CDR2 is SVGIG (reference sequence). Trimming removed 4 bases from V and 5 bases from J, with 8 bases in between. CDR3 length equals 11 residues. CDR3 bases: TGTGCCTGGACCGCCCGGTATGGCTACACCTTC. Translated, it gives CAWTARYGYTF.

The chain employs TRBV7-2 and TRBJ2-2; 7 positions agree with TRBD1. The J segment lost 1 base and the V segment lost 3 bases, leaving 2 bases of the junction unmatched. This CDR3 region has 15 residues. Germline V gene data show CDR1 as SGHTA and CDR2 as FQGNSA. CDR3: CASSLRDRNTGELFF. DNA of the CDR3: TGTGCCAGCAGCTTGAGGGACAGGAACACCGGGGAGCTGTTTTTT.

Points on this clone: The identical CDR3 is also encoded by other nucleotide sequences in the sample. The chain combines TRBV6-1 with TRBJ2-3; D call uncertain. There are 13 residues in the CDR3. The germline gives CDR1 MNHNS, CDR2 SASEGT. Trimming took 1 base from V and 3 from J, leaving 5 bases between them. In DNA, the CDR3 is TGTGCCAGCAGTGAAGTTGCGACAGATACGCAGTATTTT. As protein: CASSEVATDTQYF.

The table lists this clone with a count of one. The chain joins TRBV10-3 to TRBJ2-3; 7 nucleotides line up with TRBD2. The germline V gene has CDR1 ENHRY and CDR2 SYGVKD. V gave up 6 bases and J gave up 1 base; unmatched junction bases: 7. The CDR3 has 15 residues. CDR3 sequence (DNA): TGTGCCATCAGAGGGAGGGCCGAGGGCACAGATACGCAGTATTTT. Its protein product is CAIRGRAEGTDTQYF.

The gene calls are TRBV29-1 and TRBJ2-7; D might be TRBD2 (5 bases). Trimming removed 5 bases from V and 0 bases from J, with 14 bases in between. The germline gives CDR1 SQVTM, CDR2 ANQGSEA. This CDR3 is built from 14 residues. CDR3 nucleotide sequence: TGCAGCGTTCGTGGCGGGTTAAGCTCCTACGAGCAGTACTTC. It translates to CSVRGGLSSYEQYF.

The sample holds one count of this clone. The CDR3 loop reads CASSLTGNTEAFF. In DNA form, the CDR3 reads TGTGCCAGCAGTTTAACAGGAAACACTGAAGCTTTCTTT. The chain employs TRBV27 and TRBJ1-1; possible D gene TRBD1, 5 bases. Trimming pared 2 bases from V and 2 bases from J, leaving 6 bases between. In germline, CDR1 is MNHEY, CDR2 SMNVEV (reference sequence). This CDR3 spans 13 amino acids.

This rearrangement joins TRBV19 to TRBJ1-2; no clear D gene. V lost 8 bases, J lost 6 bases, and 16 bases lay in between. CDR3 length: 13 amino acids. Germline CDR1 reads LNHDA; CDR2 reads SQIVND (reference sequence). The CDR3 nucleotides read TGTGCCAGTTGCCCGAACTTCTCGGATGGCTACACCTTC. It specifies CASCPNFSDGYTF.

The CDR3 DNA is TGTGCCAGTAGCCCGATATCGGGGAATCAGCCCCAGCATTTT. This encodes CASSPISGNQPQHF. The chain recombines TRBV19 with TRBJ1-5; D ambiguous. The CDR3 is 14 amino acids. V lost 6 bases and J 4 bases, leaving 13 bases between the germline ends. CDR1 and CDR2 (germline): LNHDA, SQIVND (reference sequence). The full variable domain, in which reference TRBV19 and TRBJ1-5 provide the parts outside the CDR3, is DGGITQSPKYLFRKEGQNVTLSCEQNLNHDAMYWYRQDPGQGLRLIYYSQIVNDFQKGDIAEGYSVSREKKESFPLTVTSAQKNPTAFYLCASSPISGNQPQHFGDGTRLSIL.

The CDR3 coding sequence is TGCGCCAGCAGCTTGGGGGGACAGGGGGGATCACCCCTCCACTTT. Translated: CASSLGGQGGSPLHF. The chain combines TRBV5-1 with TRBJ1-6, with TRBD1 matching 11 bases. The CDR3 spans 15 residues. Germline CDR1 reads SGHRS; CDR2 reads YFSETQ. Losses at the gene ends were 0 bases for V and 10 bases for J; bases not matched to a gene: 3.